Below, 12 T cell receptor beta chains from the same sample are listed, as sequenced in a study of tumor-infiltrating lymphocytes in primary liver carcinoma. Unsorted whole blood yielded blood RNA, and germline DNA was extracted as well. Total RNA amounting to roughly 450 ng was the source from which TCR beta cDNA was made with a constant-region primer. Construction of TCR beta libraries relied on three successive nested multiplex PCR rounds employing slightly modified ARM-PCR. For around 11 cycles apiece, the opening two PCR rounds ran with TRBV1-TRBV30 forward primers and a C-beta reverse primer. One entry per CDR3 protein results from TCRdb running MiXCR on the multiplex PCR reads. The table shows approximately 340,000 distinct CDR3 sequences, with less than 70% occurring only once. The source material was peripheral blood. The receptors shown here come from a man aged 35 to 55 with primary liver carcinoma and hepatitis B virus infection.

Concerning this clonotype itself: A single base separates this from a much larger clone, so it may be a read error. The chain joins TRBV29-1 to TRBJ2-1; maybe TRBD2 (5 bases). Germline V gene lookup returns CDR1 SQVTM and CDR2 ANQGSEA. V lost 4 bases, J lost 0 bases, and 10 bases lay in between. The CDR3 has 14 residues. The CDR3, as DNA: TGCAGCGTTGGGACTGAGAACTCCTACAATGAGCAGTTCTTC. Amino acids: CSVGTENSYNEQFF.

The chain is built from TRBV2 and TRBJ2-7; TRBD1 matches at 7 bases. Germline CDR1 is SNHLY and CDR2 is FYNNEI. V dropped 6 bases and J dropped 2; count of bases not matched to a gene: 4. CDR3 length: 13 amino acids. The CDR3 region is CASSPQGAYEQYF. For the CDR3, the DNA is TGTGCCAGCAGCCCCCAGGGGGCCTACGAGCAGTACTTC.

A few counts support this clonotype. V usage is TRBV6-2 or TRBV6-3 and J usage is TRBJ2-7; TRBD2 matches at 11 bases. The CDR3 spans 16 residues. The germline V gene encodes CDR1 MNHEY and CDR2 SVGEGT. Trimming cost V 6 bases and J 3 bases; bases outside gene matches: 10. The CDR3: CASRTGTSGWNYEQYF. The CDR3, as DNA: TGTGCCAGCAGAACTGGGACTAGCGGTTGGAACTACGAGCAGTACTTC.

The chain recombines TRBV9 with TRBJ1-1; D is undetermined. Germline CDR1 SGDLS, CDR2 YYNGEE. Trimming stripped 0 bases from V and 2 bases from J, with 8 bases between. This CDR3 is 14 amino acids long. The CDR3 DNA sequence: TGTGCCAGCAGCGTAGTGTTGGGAAACACTGAAGCTTTCTTT. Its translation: CASSVVLGNTEAFF.

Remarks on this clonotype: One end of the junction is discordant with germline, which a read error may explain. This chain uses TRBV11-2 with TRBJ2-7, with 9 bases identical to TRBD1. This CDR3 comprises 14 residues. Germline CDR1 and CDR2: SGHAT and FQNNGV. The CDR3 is CTSNSLTGGYEQYF. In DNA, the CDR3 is TGTACCAGCAACTCTCTGACAGGGGGCTACGAGCAGTACTTC. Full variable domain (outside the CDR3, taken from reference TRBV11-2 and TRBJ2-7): EAGVAQSPRYKIIEKRQSVAFWCNPISGHATLYWYQQILGQGPKLLIQFQNNGVVDDSQLPKDRFSAERLKGVDSTLKIQPAKLEDSAVYLCTSNSLTGGYEQYFGPGTRLTVT.

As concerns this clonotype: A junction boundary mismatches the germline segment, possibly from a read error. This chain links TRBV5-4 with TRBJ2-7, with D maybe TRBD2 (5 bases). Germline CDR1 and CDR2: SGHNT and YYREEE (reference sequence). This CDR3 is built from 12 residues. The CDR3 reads CASSSDSYVQYF. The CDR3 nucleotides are TGTGCCAGCAGCTCGGACTCGTACGTGCAGTACTTC.

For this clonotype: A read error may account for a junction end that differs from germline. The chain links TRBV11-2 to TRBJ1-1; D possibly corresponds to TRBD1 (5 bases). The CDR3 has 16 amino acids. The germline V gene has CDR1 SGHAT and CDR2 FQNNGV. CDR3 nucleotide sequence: TGTGCCAGCGGCTTAGCCTACAGGAGGTCGGGAACTGAAGCTTTCTTT. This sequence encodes CASGLAYRRSGTEAFF.

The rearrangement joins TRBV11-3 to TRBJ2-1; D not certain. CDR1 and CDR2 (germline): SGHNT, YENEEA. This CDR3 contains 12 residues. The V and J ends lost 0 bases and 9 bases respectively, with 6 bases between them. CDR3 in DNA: TGTGCCAGCAGCTTAGACTGCACTGAGCAGTTCTTC. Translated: CASSLDCTEQFF.

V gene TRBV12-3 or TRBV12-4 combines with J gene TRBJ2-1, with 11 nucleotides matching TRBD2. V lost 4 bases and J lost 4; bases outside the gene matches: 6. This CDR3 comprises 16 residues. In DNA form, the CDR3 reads TGTGCCAGCAGTTATCCGGGACTAGCGGAATACAATGAGCAGTTCTTC. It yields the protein CASSYPGLAEYNEQFF.

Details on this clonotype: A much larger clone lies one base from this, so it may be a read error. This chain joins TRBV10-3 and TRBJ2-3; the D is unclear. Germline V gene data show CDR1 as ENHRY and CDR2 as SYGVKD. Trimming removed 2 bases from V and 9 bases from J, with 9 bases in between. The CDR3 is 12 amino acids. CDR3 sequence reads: CAISELSQTQYF. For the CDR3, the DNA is TGTGCCATCAGTGAGCTTTCTCAAACGCAGTATTTT.

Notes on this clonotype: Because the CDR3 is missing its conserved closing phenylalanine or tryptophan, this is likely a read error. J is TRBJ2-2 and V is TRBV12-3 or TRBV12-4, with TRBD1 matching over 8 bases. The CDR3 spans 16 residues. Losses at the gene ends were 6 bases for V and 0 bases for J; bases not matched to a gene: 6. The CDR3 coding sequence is TGTGCCAGCAGAAGGGACAGGAATCCGAACACCGGGGAGCTGTTTCTT. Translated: CASRRDRNPNTGELFL.

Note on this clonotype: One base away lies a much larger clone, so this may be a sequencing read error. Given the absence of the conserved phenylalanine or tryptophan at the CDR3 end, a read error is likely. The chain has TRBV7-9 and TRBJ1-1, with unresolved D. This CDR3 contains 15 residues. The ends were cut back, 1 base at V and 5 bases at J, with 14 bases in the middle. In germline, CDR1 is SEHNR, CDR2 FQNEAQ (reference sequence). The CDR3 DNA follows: TGTGCCAGCAGCTTAGGATCGGTAGGGCGGACTGAAGCTTTCTAT. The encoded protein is CASSLGSVGRTEAFY.